This T cell receptor (beta chain) was recorded in a study of PD-1 blockade in classical Hodgkin lymphoma. Germline-derived CDR1 and CDR2 are SEHNR and FQNEAQ (reference sequence). This CDR3 comprises 16 residues. V lost 5 bases to trimming and J lost 0 bases, with 14 bases between them. This clone was picked up one time. With no exception, relapse followed autologous stem cell transplantation in all patients, and brentuximab vedotin exposure varied. TCRdb's copy holds only in-frame clones and misses some; the assay was immunoSEQ multiplex PCR. The sample lists about 18,000 clones, 86% seen once, with 10% to 15% in the top ten.

The V call is TRBV7-9, the J call TRBJ1-3; weak D call: TRBD1 (5 bases). The sample consisted of peripheral blood mononuclear cells (PBMCs), taken before the second cycle of nivolumab. This TCR was recovered from a human donor with classical Hodgkin lymphoma. The CDR3 loop reads CASSPRGSSSGNTIYF. CDR3 nucleotides: TGTGCCAGCAGCCCACGGGGCTCGAGCTCTGGAAACACCATATATTTT.